One sample yielded the 15 T cell receptor beta chains listed below, sequenced in a study of memory CD4+ T cells and cytomegalovirus serostatus. Single viable CD3+CD4+CD8-CD45RO+ cells were sorted as the memory CD4+ T cells. The assay was immunoSEQ multiplex PCR, and TCRdb's table has in-frame clones only and misses some. Of roughly 28,000 clones detected, over 70% appear once; the ten largest clones hold about 0.66%. Sequences were obtained from memory CD4+ T cells from blood. The receptors shown here come from an adult in good health and CMV-seronegative.

The J gene is TRBJ1-2, the V gene TRBV18; no clear D. The V end was cut by 3 bases, the J end by 1 base, with 3 bases between. In germline, CDR1 is KGHSH, CDR2 LQKENI. CDR3 size: 12 residues. CDR3 coding DNA: TGTGCCAGCTCACCTGATAACTATGGCTACACCTTC. This sequence encodes CASSPDNYGYTF.

V usage is TRBV6-1 and J usage is TRBJ1-2, with D uncertain. CDR1 is MNHNS, CDR2 SASEGT, per germline. The V and J ends lost 6 bases and 4 bases respectively, with 12 bases between them. The CDR3 is 13 amino acids. The CDR3: CASRIPDTYGYTF. The CDR3 DNA follows: TGTGCCAGCAGGATTCCGGATACCTATGGCTACACCTTC.

V and J are TRBV2 and TRBJ1-2, with TRBD1 matching over 9 bases. The CDR3 has 13 residues. V lost 4 bases and J lost 6; bases outside the gene matches: 3. The germline V gene encodes CDR1 SNHLY and CDR2 FYNNEI. The CDR3, as DNA: TGTGCCAGCAGTGTACAGGGGGCGGATGGCTACACCTTC. The encoded protein is CASSVQGADGYTF.

Written as DNA, the CDR3 is TGCGCCAGCAGCCGAACAGGGGACTATGGCTACACCTTC. This codes for CASSRTGDYGYTF. This chain joins TRBV4-1 and TRBJ1-2; 7 bases line up with TRBD1. The J segment lost 3 bases and the V segment lost 4 bases, leaving 2 bases of the junction unmatched. CDR1 MGHRA and CDR2 YSYEKL come from the germline V gene. The CDR3 totals 13 residues.

The chain's CDR3 is CSVGLYGYTF. The CDR3 DNA is TGCAGCGTTGGACTCTATGGCTACACCTTC. The chain has TRBV29-1 and TRBJ1-2, with unresolved D. Germline assignment: CDR1 SQVTM and CDR2 ANQGSEA. The V and J ends lost 4 bases and 4 bases respectively, with 4 bases between them. The CDR3 loop spans 10 amino acids.

The chain uses TRBV6-1 and TRBJ2-3; TRBD2 agrees at 8 bases. V shed 1 base and J 6 bases; nucleotides not matched to a gene: 6. Looked up from germline, CDR1 is MNHNS and CDR2 is SASEGT. This CDR3 spans 15 amino acids. CDR3 nucleotide sequence: TGTGCCAGCAGTGAAGAGCGCCTAGCGGGCGATACGCAGTATTTT. Residues: CASSEERLAGDTQYF.

V usage is TRBV10-2 and J usage is TRBJ1-5; D is undetermined. CDR3 size: 13 residues. Trimming shortened V by 3 bases and J by 4 bases, and 7 bases separated the two germline ends. Germline lookup yields CDR1 WSHSY and CDR2 SAAADI. CDR3 nucleotides: TGCGCCAGCAGTGACGCGGGAAATCAGCCCCAGCATTTT. Translated, it gives CASSDAGNQPQHF.

The chain carries TRBV11-3 and TRBJ2-1, with 9 positions matching TRBD2. Germline V gene lookup returns CDR1 SGHNT and CDR2 YENEEA. The CDR3 totals 17 residues. Losses at the gene ends were 1 base for V and 10 bases for J; bases not matched to a gene: 14. This chain's CDR3 is CASSLGGGTSRPGEQFF. The CDR3 DNA is TGTGCCAGCAGCTTAGGGGGGGGGACTAGCCGCCCCGGAGAGCAGTTCTTC.

To note about this clone: The junction departs from germline at one end; a sequencing error may be responsible. The chain carries TRBV5-1 and TRBJ1-1; 9 nucleotides line up with TRBD1. This CDR3 comprises 15 residues. Looked up from germline, CDR1 is SGHRS and CDR2 is YFSETQ. The CDR3 loop reads CASSPGQGRDTEAFF. CDR3 bases: TGCGCCAGCAGCCCAGGACAGGGGCGAGACACCGAAGCTTTCTTT. Filled out from reference TRBV5-1 and TRBJ1-1, the complete variable domain reads KAGVTQTPRYLIKTRGQQVTLSCSPISGHRSVSWYQQTPGQGLQFLFEYFSETQRNKGNFPGRFSGRQFSNSRSEMNVSTLELGDSALYLCASSPGQGRDTEAFFGQGTRLTVV.

This clone was seen a handful of times. This chain joins TRBV5-1 and TRBJ1-2; D is perhaps TRBD1 (5 bases). There are 18 residues in the CDR3. From germline, CDR1 is SGHRS and CDR2 YFSETQ. The V end was cut by 1 base, the J end by 0 bases, with 19 bases between. The CDR3 nucleotides read TGCGCCAGCAGCTTGATAACGGGGACCCCTCGAGCTAACTATGGCTACACCTTC. Translating gives CASSLITGTPRANYGYTF.

This clone was observed a handful of times. The gene calls are TRBV29-1 and TRBJ2-7; D possibly corresponds to TRBD1 (5 bases). Germline V gene sequence: CDR1 SQVTM, CDR2 ANQGSEA. V was trimmed by 1 base and J by 7 bases, leaving 8 bases between them. The CDR3 is 11 amino acids. CDR3 nucleotides: TGCAGCGTTGAAGGAAGGGGTGAGCAGTACTTC. Translating gives CSVEGRGEQYF.

The chain carries TRBV29-1 and TRBJ2-3, with 9 positions matching TRBD2. The germline V gene has CDR1 SQVTM and CDR2 ANQGSEA. V shed 3 bases and J 2 bases; nucleotides not matched to a gene: 3. The CDR3 extends over 14 amino acids. CDR3 residues: CSVETSGSTDTQYF. CDR3 nucleotides: TGCAGCGTTGAGACTAGCGGCTCCACAGATACGCAGTATTTT.

J is TRBJ2-7 and V is TRBV5-1; weak D call: TRBD1 (7 bases). With 4 bases removed from V and 4 bases from J, the gap between germline ends came to 18 bases. CDR3 length equals 15 residues. Germline V lookup: CDR1 SGHRS, CDR2 YFSETQ. The CDR3 DNA sequence: TGCGCCAGCAGCCCCCGACAGGGAGGTGGGTACGAGCAGTACTTC. Translating gives CASSPRQGGGYEQYF.

This clone was observed a single time. The rearrangement joins TRBV4-2 to TRBJ1-4, with D perhaps matching TRBD1 (5 bases). The germline V gene encodes CDR1 LGHNA and CDR2 YNFKEQ. This CDR3 is built from 14 residues. The ends were cut back, 8 bases at V and 4 bases at J, with 14 bases in the middle. The DNA for the CDR3 is TGTGCCAGCCGGGGAGGGGCGTTTAATGAAAAACTGTTTTTT. Residues: CASRGGAFNEKLFF.

V is TRBV7-9 and J is TRBJ2-5; 7 bases are a match to TRBD2. Trimming cost V 5 bases and J 5 bases; bases outside gene matches: 20. Germline CDR1 is SEHNR and CDR2 is FQNEAQ (reference sequence). CDR3 size: 18 residues. For the CDR3, the DNA is TGTGCCAGCAGCCCCCCCCAAAGCGGGGCTTTTCTGGGTGAGACCCAGTACTTC. Translating it yields CASSPPQSGAFLGETQYF.